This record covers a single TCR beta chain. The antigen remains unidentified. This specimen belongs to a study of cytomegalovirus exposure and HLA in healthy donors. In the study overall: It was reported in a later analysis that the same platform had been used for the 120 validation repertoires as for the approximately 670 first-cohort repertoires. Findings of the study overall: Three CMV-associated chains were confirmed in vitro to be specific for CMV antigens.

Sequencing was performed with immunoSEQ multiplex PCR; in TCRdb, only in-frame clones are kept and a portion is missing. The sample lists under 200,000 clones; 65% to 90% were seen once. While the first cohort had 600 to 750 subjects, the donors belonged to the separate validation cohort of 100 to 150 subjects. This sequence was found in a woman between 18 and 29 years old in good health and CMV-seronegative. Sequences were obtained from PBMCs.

CDR3 nucleotides: TGCGCCAGCAGCTCCCCCTCCGGGGGTGAGCAGTTCTTC. Translated: CASSSPSGGEQFF. The chain uses TRBV5-1 and TRBJ2-1, with D possibly TRBD2 on 6 matching bases. Germline V gives CDR1 SGHRS, CDR2 YFSETQ. The CDR3 runs 13 residues. V lost 3 bases, J lost 9 bases, and 13 bases lay in between.